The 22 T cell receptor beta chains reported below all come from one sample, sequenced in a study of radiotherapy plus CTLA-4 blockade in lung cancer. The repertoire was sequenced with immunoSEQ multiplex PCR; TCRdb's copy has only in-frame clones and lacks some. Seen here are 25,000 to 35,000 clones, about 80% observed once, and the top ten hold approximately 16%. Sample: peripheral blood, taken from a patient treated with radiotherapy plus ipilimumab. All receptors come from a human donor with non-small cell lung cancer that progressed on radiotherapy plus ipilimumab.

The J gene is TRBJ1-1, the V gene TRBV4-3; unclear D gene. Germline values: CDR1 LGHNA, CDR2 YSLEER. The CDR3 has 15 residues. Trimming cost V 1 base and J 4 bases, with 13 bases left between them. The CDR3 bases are TGCGCCAGCAGCCAAGGGGCCACATGGGGCACTGAAGCTTTCTTT. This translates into CASSQGATWGTEAFF.

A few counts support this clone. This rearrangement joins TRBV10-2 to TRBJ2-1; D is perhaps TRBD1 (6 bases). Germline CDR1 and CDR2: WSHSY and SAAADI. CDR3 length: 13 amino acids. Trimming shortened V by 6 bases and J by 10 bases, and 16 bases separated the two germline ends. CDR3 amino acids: CASSGPVGGEQFF. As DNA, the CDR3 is TGCGCCAGCAGCGGACCCGTAGGGGGAGAGCAGTTCTTC.

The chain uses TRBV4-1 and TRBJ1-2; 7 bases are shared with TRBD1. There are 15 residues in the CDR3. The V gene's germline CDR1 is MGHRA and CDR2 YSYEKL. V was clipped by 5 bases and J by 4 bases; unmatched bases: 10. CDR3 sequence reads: CASSSTPGTVYGYTF. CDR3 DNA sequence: TGCGCCAGCAGCTCAACTCCCGGGACAGTCTATGGCTACACCTTC.

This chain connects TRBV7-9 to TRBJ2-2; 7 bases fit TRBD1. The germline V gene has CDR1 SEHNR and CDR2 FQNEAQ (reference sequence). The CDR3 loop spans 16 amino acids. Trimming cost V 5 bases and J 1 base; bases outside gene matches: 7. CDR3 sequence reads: CASSPARTGNTGELFF. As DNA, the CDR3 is TGTGCCAGCAGCCCCGCTCGGACAGGGAACACCGGGGAGCTGTTTTTT.

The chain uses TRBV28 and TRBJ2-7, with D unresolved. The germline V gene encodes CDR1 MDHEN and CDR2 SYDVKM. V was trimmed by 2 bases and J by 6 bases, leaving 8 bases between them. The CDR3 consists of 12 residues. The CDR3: CASSLPRFEQYF. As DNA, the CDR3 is TGTGCCAGCAGTTTACCTCGCTTCGAGCAGTACTTC.

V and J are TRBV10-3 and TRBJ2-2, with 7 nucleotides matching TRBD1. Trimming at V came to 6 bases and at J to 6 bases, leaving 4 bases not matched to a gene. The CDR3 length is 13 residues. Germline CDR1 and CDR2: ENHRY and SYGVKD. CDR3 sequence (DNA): TGTGCCATCAGCGACGGGACAGCCGGGGAGCTGTTTTTT. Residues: CAISDGTAGELFF.

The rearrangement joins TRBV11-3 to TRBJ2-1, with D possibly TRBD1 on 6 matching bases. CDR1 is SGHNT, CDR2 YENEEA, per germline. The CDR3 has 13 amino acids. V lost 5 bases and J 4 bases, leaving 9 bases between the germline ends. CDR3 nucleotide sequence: TGTGCCAGCAGCACGGACAGATACAATGAGCAGTTCTTC. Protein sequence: CASSTDRYNEQFF.

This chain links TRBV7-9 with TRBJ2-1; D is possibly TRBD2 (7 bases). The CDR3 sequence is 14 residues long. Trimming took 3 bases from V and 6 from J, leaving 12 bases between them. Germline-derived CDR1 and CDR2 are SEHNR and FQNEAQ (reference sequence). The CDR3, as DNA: TGTGCCAGCAGCTTTGGGGGGGCTTTCAATGAGCAGTTCTTC. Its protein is CASSFGGAFNEQFF.

CDR3 loop: CASSEGQGDQETQYF. The CDR3 bases are TGTGCCAGCAGCGAGGGACAGGGGGACCAAGAGACCCAGTACTTC. This sequence joins TRBV9 and TRBJ2-5, with 11 bases lining up with TRBD1. Germline assignment: CDR1 SGDLS and CDR2 YYNGEE. The V segment lost 3 bases and the J segment 0 bases; nucleotides outside the gene matches: 1. The length of the CDR3 is 15 residues.

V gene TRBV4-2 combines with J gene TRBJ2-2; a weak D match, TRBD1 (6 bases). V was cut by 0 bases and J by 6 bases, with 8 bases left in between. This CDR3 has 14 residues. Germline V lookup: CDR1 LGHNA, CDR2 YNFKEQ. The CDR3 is CASSQDTGPGELFF. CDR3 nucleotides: TGTGCCAGCAGCCAAGATACAGGGCCCGGGGAGCTGTTTTTT.

CDR3 in amino acids: CASSALLNWRSGNTIYF. Written as DNA, the CDR3 is TGTGCCAGCAGCGCACTTCTGAATTGGCGCTCTGGAAACACCATATATTTT. This chain connects TRBV9 to TRBJ1-3; D gene uncertain. The V end lost 3 bases, the J end lost 0 bases, and 16 bases lay between the germline ends. CDR3 length: 17 amino acids. Germline V lookup: CDR1 SGDLS, CDR2 YYNGEE. The whole variable domain, filled in from reference TRBV9 and TRBJ1-3, reads DSGVTQTPKHLITATGQRVTLRCSPRSGDLSVYWYQQSLDQGLQFLIQYYNGEERAKGNILERFSAQQFPDLHSELNLSSLELGDSALYFCASSALLNWRSGNTIYFGEGSWLTVV.

CDR3 region: CASSFLRENTGELFF. DNA for the CDR3: TGTGCCAGCAGTTTTCTCAGGGAGAACACCGGGGAGCTGTTTTTT. J is TRBJ2-2 and V is TRBV28; D is possibly TRBD1 (5 bases). This CDR3 has 15 residues. V lost 3 bases, J lost 1 base, and 9 bases lay in between. The germline gives CDR1 MDHEN, CDR2 SYDVKM.

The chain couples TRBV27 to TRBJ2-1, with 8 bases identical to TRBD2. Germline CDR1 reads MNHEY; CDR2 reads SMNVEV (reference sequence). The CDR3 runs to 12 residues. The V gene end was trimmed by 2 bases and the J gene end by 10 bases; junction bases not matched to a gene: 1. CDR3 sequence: CASSLKRGEQFF. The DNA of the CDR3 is TGTGCCAGCAGTTTAAAGCGGGGGGAGCAGTTCTTC.

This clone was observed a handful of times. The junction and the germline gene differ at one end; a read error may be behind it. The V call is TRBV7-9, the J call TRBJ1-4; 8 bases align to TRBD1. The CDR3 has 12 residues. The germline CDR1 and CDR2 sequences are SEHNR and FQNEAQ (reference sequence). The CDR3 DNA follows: TGTGCCAGCAGCTTCCCCTCAGGACAGGGTGTTTTT. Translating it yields CASSFPSGQGVF.

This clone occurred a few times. CDR3 residues: CAISLQGAVNTEAFF. DNA of the CDR3: TGTGCCATCAGTCTACAGGGCGCCGTGAACACTGAAGCTTTCTTT. V gene TRBV10-3 combines with J gene TRBJ1-1; D may be TRBD1 (6 bases). Germline loops: CDR1 ENHRY, CDR2 SYGVKD. Trimming shortened V by 5 bases and J by 0 bases, and 13 bases separated the two germline ends. CDR3 size: 15 residues.

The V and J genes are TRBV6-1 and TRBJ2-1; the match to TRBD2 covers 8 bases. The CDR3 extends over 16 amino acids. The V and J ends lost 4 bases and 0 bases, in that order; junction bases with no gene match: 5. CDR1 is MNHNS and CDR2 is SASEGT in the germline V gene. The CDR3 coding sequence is TGTGCCAGCAGTGGACTAGCGCAGAGCTCCTACAATGAGCAGTTCTTC. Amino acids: CASSGLAQSSYNEQFF.

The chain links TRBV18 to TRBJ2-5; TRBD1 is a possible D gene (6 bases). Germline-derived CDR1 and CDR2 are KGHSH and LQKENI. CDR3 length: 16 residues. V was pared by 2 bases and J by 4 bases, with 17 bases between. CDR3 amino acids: CASSPSPQGSGETQYF. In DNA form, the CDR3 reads TGTGCCAGCTCACCATCACCACAGGGTTCGGGAGAGACCCAGTACTTC.

The CDR3 region has the DNA TGCAGCGTTGACGTGGGAAATGAGCAGTTCTTC. It encodes CSVDVGNEQFF. The chain uses TRBV29-1 and TRBJ2-1, with no clear D. Trimming shortened V by 3 bases and J by 7 bases, and 7 bases separated the two germline ends. The CDR3 runs to 11 residues. Per the germline V gene, CDR1 is SQVTM and CDR2 is ANQGSEA.

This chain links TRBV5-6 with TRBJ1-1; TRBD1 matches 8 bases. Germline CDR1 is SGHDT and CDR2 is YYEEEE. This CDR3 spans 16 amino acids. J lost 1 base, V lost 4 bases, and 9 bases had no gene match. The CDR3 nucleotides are TGTGCCAGCAGCCCCCAGGGGGCGGGCAGGAACACTGAAGCTTTCTTT. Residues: CASSPQGAGRNTEAFF.

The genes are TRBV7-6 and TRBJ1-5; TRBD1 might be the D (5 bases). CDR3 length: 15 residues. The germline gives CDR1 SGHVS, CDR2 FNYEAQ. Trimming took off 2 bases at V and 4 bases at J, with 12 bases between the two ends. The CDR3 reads CASSLMPGENQPQHF. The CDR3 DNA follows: TGTGCCAGCAGCTTAATGCCGGGGGAGAATCAGCCCCAGCATTTT.

The CDR3 nucleotides read TGTGCCAGCAGCTTAATAGGACAGGGGTCCCCCACAGATACGCAGTATTTT. The encoded protein is CASSLIGQGSPTDTQYF. V and J are TRBV7-2 and TRBJ2-3; 9 nucleotides line up with TRBD1. V shed 2 bases and J 2 bases; nucleotides not matched to a gene: 8. Looked up from germline, CDR1 is SGHTA and CDR2 is FQGNSA. The CDR3 covers 17 residues.

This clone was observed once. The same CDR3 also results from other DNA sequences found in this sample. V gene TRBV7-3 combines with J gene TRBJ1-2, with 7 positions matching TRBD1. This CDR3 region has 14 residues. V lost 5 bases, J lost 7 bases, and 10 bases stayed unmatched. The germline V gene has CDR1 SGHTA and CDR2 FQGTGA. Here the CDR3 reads CASSPQGGSSGYTF. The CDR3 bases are TGTGCCAGCAGCCCTCAGGGGGGCAGCTCTGGCTACACCTTC.